A selection of T cell receptor beta chains follows, all from one sample in a study of beta chain features in type 1 diabetes. This table comes from immunoSEQ multiplex PCR, and its TCRdb copy is limited to in-frame clones, with some not included. This sample yields about 320,000 clones, of which 14% are seen a single time; more than 6.5% belongs to the top ten. Input material: central memory CD4+ T cells from blood. Source of these receptors: a man aged 25 to 45 in good health. CDR3s include the opening cysteine and the closing phenylalanine or tryptophan. Fields, in order: V gene, J gene, D gene, clone size, CDR3 protein, CDR3 DNA. A D gene is named only where the DNA matches it firmly. Clone size is not always given. Where it is, it says once, few, many or a class for expanded clones.

>TRBV10-3|TRBJ1-2|.|.
CAISAGQGVGGYTF
TGTGCCATCAGCGCGGGACAAGGGGTTGGTGGCTACACCTTC
>TRBV18|TRBJ1-2|TRBD1|many
CASSFDRVGDYGYTF
TGTGCCAGCTCATTCGACAGGGTCGGTGACTATGGCTACACCTTC
>TRBV7-7|TRBJ2-5|TRBD2|few
CASSRSGGETQYF
TGTGCCAGCAGCCGCAGCGGGGGGGAGACCCAGTACTTC
>TRBV9|TRBJ2-5|TRBD1|.
CASCPGQGRETQYF
TGTGCCAGCTGCCCCGGACAGGGTCGAGAGACCCAGTACTTC
>TRBV5-1|TRBJ1-1|TRBD1|.
CASSGDTGGWTEAFF
TGCGCCAGCAGCGGGGATACAGGGGGGTGGACTGAAGCTTTCTTT
>TRBV28|TRBJ2-6|.|.
CARSFPGAGGANVLTF
TGTGCCCGCAGTTTCCCTGGGGCGGGTGGGGCCAACGTCCTGACTTTC
>TRBV6-1|TRBJ2-7|TRBD2|few
CASSRGGAESYEQYF
TGTGCCAGCAGCCGCGGGGGGGCGGAATCCTACGAGCAGTACTTC
>TRBV4-2|TRBJ2-1|.|.
CASSQDSEHNEQFF
TGTGCCAGCAGCCAAGATTCCGAGCACAATGAGCAGTTCTTC
>TRBV4-2|TRBJ2-5|.|few
CASSEDSGQETQYF
TGTGCCAGCAGCGAGGACAGCGGTCAAGAGACCCAGTACTTC
>TRBV29-1|TRBJ1-2|.|.
CSVDPGYGYTF
TGCAGCGTTGACCCCGGATATGGCTACACCTTC
>TRBV5-1|TRBJ2-2|TRBD2|.
CASSALPSPSGHTGELFF
TGCGCCAGCAGCGCGCTACCCTCTCCTAGCGGACACACCGGGGAGCTGTTTTTT
>TRBV7-9|TRBJ1-2|.|few
CASSTDTDNYGYTF
TGTGCCAGCAGCACCGACACAGATAACTATGGCTACACCTTC
>TRBV6-5|TRBJ1-6|.|few
CASSLTGASNSPLHF
TGTGCCAGCAGTCTCACCGGGGCTAGCAATTCACCCCTCCACTTT
>TRBV7-9|TRBJ2-3|TRBD2|.
CASSWGGTSEMVQYF
TGTGCCAGCAGCTGGGGCGGGACTAGTGAAATGGTGCAGTATTTT
>TRBV7-3|TRBJ2-2|TRBD2|.
CASSPRVAGVGELFF
TGTGCCAGCAGCCCCCGAGTAGCGGGAGTCGGGGAGCTGTTTTTT
>TRBV29-1|TRBJ1-2|.|.
CSVLTAWGYTF
TGCAGCGTTTTAACCGCGTGGGGCTACACCTTC
>TRBV11-3|TRBJ1-2|.|many
CASKGRGSSVTF
TGTGCCAGCAAGGGGCGGGGGTCCTCCGTCACCTTC
>TRBV10-3|TRBJ1-1|.|few
CATREDEYTEAFF
TGTGCCACCAGGGAGGATGAGTACACTGAAGCTTTCTTT
>TRBV2|TRBJ2-2|.|few
CASSVFGTLNTGELFF
TGTGCCAGCAGTGTCTTTGGGACGTTGAACACCGGGGAGCTGTTTTTT
>TRBV7-2|TRBJ2-3|TRBD2|.
CASSFGLAGAAGVTDTQYF
TGTGCCAGCAGCTTCGGACTAGCGGGAGCCGCAGGGGTAACAGATACGCAGTATTTT
>TRBV6-6|TRBJ2-3|TRBD2|.
CASSYSAGGSADTQYF
TGTGCCAGCAGTTACTCTGCGGGAGGGTCGGCAGATACGCAGTATTTT
>TRBV10-2|TRBJ1-6|.|few
CASSESIVSPLHF
TGCGCCAGCAGTGAGTCTATCGTTTCACCCCTCCACTTT
>TRBV11-3|TRBJ1-3|TRBD1|.
CASSPDRGIGNTIYF
TGTGCCAGCAGCCCCGACAGGGGAATTGGAAACACCATATATTTT
>TRBV7-2|TRBJ2-5|.|few
CASSAGGPETQYF
TGTGCCAGCAGCGCCGGGGGGCCGGAGACCCAGTACTTC
>TRBV7-9|TRBJ1-4|TRBD1|many
CASRTGTGVEKLFF
TGTGCCAGCAGGACCGGGACAGGGGTTGAAAAACTGTTTTTT
>TRBV28|TRBJ1-2|.|.
CASETKVSSYRYTF
TGTGCCAGCGAAACCAAAGTCAGCAGTTATCGCTACACCTTC
>TRBV7-9|TRBJ2-7|.|.
CASSLARLSYEQYF
TGTGCCAGCAGCTTAGCTAGACTCTCCTACGAGCAGTACTTC
>TRBV10-3|TRBJ2-5|TRBD2|few
CAISEITGTSVKETQYF
TGTGCCATCAGTGAGATCACCGGGACTAGCGTCAAAGAGACCCAGTACTTC
>TRBV5-1|TRBJ1-1|TRBD1|few
CASSLAGTDYTEAFF
TGCGCCAGCAGCTTGGCCGGGACAGATTACACTGAAGCTTTCTTT
>TRBV18|TRBJ2-3|.|few
CASSRAQISTDTQYF
TGTGCCAGCTCACGGGCACAGATAAGCACAGATACGCAGTATTTT
>TRBV6-6|TRBJ2-4|.|.
CASREDKNIQYF
TGTGCCAGCAGGGAGGACAAAAACATTCAGTACTTC
>TRBV7-2|TRBJ2-1|.|.
CASSLYPRGTVQFF
TGTGCCAGCAGCTTATACCCCCGGGGGACGGTCCAGTTCTTC
>TRBV4-2|TRBJ2-1|.|.
CASSPQGGATYNEQFF
TGTGCCAGCAGCCCTCAGGGGGGCGCAACCTACAATGAGCAGTTCTTC
>TRBV5-4|TRBJ2-2|TRBD2|few
CASSPGAAGVAGELFF
TGTGCCAGCAGCCCGGGGGCAGCGGGAGTGGCCGGGGAGCTGTTTTTT
>TRBV15|TRBJ2-1|.|.
CATSRDPTALNEQFF
TGTGCCACCAGCAGAGATCCGACGGCCCTCAATGAGCAGTTCTTC
>TRBV18|TRBJ2-7|.|.
CASSPRRGYEQYF
TGTGCCAGCTCACCTAGGAGGGGGTACGAGCAGTACTTC
>TRBV7-2|TRBJ2-5|.|few
CASSFNSIETQYF
TGTGCCAGCAGCTTCAATTCAATCGAGACCCAGTACTTC